Each of the 11 T cell receptor beta chains below was sequenced from the same sample in a study of T cell responses to AZD1222 COVID-19 vaccine. The repertoire was sequenced with immunoSEQ multiplex PCR; TCRdb's copy has only in-frame clones and lacks some. The sample has about 160,000 clones; around 87% are singletons. Sequencing used peripheral blood, obtained 28 days after the second AZD1222 dose. Receptor source: an adult who received the AZD1222 COVID-19 vaccine.

The chain couples TRBV6-2 or TRBV6-3 to TRBJ1-1; D ambiguous. Germline CDR1 MNHEY, CDR2 SVGEGT. This CDR3 is built from 15 residues. Trimming removed 2 bases from V and 0 bases from J, with 10 bases in between. The CDR3, as DNA: TGTGCCAGCAGTTACGTTATCGGGGTGAACACTGAAGCTTTCTTT. Protein sequence: CASSYVIGVNTEAFF.

The chain recombines TRBV19 with TRBJ1-1; D not certain. The CDR3 is 14 amino acids. Trimming stripped 7 bases from V and 4 bases from J, with 16 bases between. From germline, CDR1 is LNHDA and CDR2 SQIVND (reference sequence). The CDR3 DNA reads TGTGCCAGTACCCGGACCGAAGTGGCCACTGAAGCTTTCTTT. Translated, it gives CASTRTEVATEAFF. The whole variable domain, filled in from reference TRBV19 and TRBJ1-1, reads DGGITQSPKYLFRKEGQNVTLSCEQNLNHDAMYWYRQDPGQGLRLIYYSQIVNDFQKGDIAEGYSVSREKKESFPLTVTSAQKNPTAFYLCASTRTEVATEAFFGQGTRLTVV.

This chain joins TRBV30 and TRBJ1-6; D is undetermined. Germline CDR1 GTSNPN, CDR2 SVGIG (reference sequence). Trimming pared 2 bases from V and 10 bases from J, leaving 15 bases between. The CDR3 loop spans 14 amino acids. CDR3 sequence reads: CAWSSLSGVSPLHF. The CDR3 bases are TGTGCCTGGAGTTCTTTATCTGGAGTATCACCCCTCCACTTT. Together with reference TRBV30 and TRBJ1-6, the CDR3 gives the full variable domain: SQTIHQWPATLVQPVGSPLSLECTVEGTSNPNLYWYRQAAGRGLQLLFYSVGIGQISSEVPQNLSASRPQDRQFILSSKKLLLSDSGFYLCAWSSLSGVSPLHFGNGTRLTVT.

The V call is TRBV30, the J call TRBJ1-1, with D maybe TRBD1 (6 bases). This CDR3 is 12 amino acids long. Per the germline V gene, CDR1 is GTSNPN and CDR2 is SVGIG (reference sequence). The CDR3: CAGLGGDTEAFF. Here the CDR3 DNA reads TGTGCGGGTCTAGGGGGGGACACTGAAGCTTTCTTT. Drawing the rest from reference TRBV30 and TRBJ1-1, the complete variable domain is SQTIHQWPATLVQPVGSPLSLECTVEGTSNPNLYWYRQAAGRGLQLLFYSVGIGQISSEVPQNLSASRPQDRQFILSSKKLLLSDSGFYLCAGLGGDTEAFFGQGTRLTVV.

The chain uses TRBV30 and TRBJ1-6; D not certain. V was cut by 0 bases and J by 9 bases, with 3 bases left in between. Germline CDR1 and CDR2: GTSNPN and SVGIG (reference sequence). The length of the CDR3 is 11 residues. In DNA form, the CDR3 reads TGTGCCTGGAGTGTAACTTCACCCCTCCACTTT. It specifies CAWSVTSPLHF. The full variable domain, in which reference TRBV30 and TRBJ1-6 provide the parts outside the CDR3, is SQTIHQWPATLVQPVGSPLSLECTVEGTSNPNLYWYRQAAGRGLQLLFYSVGIGQISSEVPQNLSASRPQDRQFILSSKKLLLSDSGFYLCAWSVTSPLHFGNGTRLTVT.

This clone was seen only once. V gene TRBV18 combines with J gene TRBJ1-1; no firm D call. Germline V gives CDR1 KGHSH, CDR2 LQKENI. Trimming cost V 6 bases and J 1 base, with 9 bases left between them. The CDR3 has 13 residues. The CDR3 bases are TGTGCCAGCTCTAACCCCAGGAACACTGAAGCTTTCTTT. This encodes CASSNPRNTEAFF.

The CDR3 DNA is TGTGCCGAGGCCGGGGTGAACAATCAGCCCCAGCATTTT. This encodes CAEAGVNNQPQHF. This chain links TRBV28 with TRBJ1-5; D remains ambiguous. V was pared by 11 bases and J by 3 bases, with 14 bases between. Germline V gives CDR1 MDHEN, CDR2 SYDVKM. The CDR3 spans 13 residues.

The chain links TRBV4-2 to TRBJ1-3; 12 bases are shared with TRBD1. Germline assignment: CDR1 LGHNA and CDR2 YNFKEQ. CDR3 size: 20 residues. The junction had 12 bases not matched to a gene; V was cut back by 1 base and J by 2 bases. CDR3 amino acids: CASSQGPGQGAKGAGNTIYF. The DNA for the CDR3 is TGTGCCAGCAGCCAAGGACCGGGACAGGGGGCGAAAGGTGCTGGAAACACCATATATTTT.

V usage is TRBV2 and J usage is TRBJ1-3, with D possibly being TRBD1 (6 bases). This CDR3 has 15 residues. Per germline, CDR1 SNHLY and CDR2 FYNNEI. V shed 7 bases and J shed 5 bases, with 18 bases lying between them. The CDR3 loop is CASKGGEGNRNTIYF. The CDR3 coding sequence is TGTGCCAGCAAAGGGGGAGAAGGGAATAGAAACACCATATATTTT.

The V and J genes are TRBV30 and TRBJ2-2, with D possibly being TRBD1 (6 bases). This CDR3 contains 12 residues. V was pared by 7 bases and J by 5 bases, with 11 bases between. Germline assignment: CDR1 GTSNPN and CDR2 SVGIG (reference sequence). The CDR3 loop is CASTRGTGELFF. The DNA of the CDR3 is TGTGCCTCTACTAGGGGGACCGGGGAGCTGTTTTTT. Looking up the rest from reference TRBV30 and TRBJ2-2 gives the full variable domain: SQTIHQWPATLVQPVGSPLSLECTVEGTSNPNLYWYRQAAGRGLQLLFYSVGIGQISSEVPQNLSASRPQDRQFILSSKKLLLSDSGFYLCASTRGTGELFFGEGSRLTVL.

V usage is TRBV4-2 and J usage is TRBJ1-2; the match to TRBD1 covers 9 bases. Trimming cost V 1 base and J 3 bases; bases outside gene matches: 3. The CDR3 totals 15 residues. Germline-derived CDR1 and CDR2 are LGHNA and YNFKEQ. The CDR3 DNA follows: TGTGCCAGCAGCCAAGGGGACAGGGATTACTATGGCTACACCTTC. Its translation is CASSQGDRDYYGYTF.